This TCR beta chain was observed in a study of T cell responses to AZD1222 COVID-19 vaccine. Some clones are missing from TCRdb's copy, which holds only in-frame ones; the method was immunoSEQ multiplex PCR. Of about 96,000 clones in the sample, approximately 90% were seen once. Per germline, CDR1 MNHEY and CDR2 SVGAGI. With 4 bases clipped from V and 2 bases from J, the junction kept 6 bases outside the gene matches. The CDR3 loop spans 15 amino acids. The sample was peripheral blood, taken on day 0 of MenACWY control vaccination. The V and J genes are TRBV6-5 and TRBJ2-3, with TRBD2 matching 7 bases. This TCR was sampled from an adult in good health. CDR3 sequence (DNA): TGTGCCAGCAGTTTACAGCGGGGCCTCACAGATACGCAGTATTTT. It yields the protein CASSLQRGLTDTQYF.